This passage covers 2 T cell receptor beta chains from one sample sequenced in a study of blood T cell repertoires in COVID-19. TCRdb's copy holds only in-frame clones and misses some; the assay was immunoSEQ multiplex PCR. The table has 280,000 or so clones, approximately 89% seen once; the top ten hold approximately 12%. Material for sequencing was peripheral blood. All receptors come from a woman aged 60 to 75 with acute or convalescent COVID-19.

The chain combines TRBV12-3 or TRBV12-4 with TRBJ1-1, with D possibly TRBD1 on 5 matching bases. The CDR3 has 12 residues. V gave up 1 base and J gave up 10 bases, with 10 bases separating them. CDR3: CASSLGQFIAFF. Here the CDR3 DNA reads TGTGCCAGCAGTTTAGGACAGTTTATAGCTTTCTTT.

The chain couples TRBV7-8 to TRBJ2-3; possible D gene TRBD2, 5 bases. Per germline, CDR1 SGHVS and CDR2 FQNEAQ. V was trimmed by 2 bases and J by 2 bases, leaving 14 bases between them. The length of the CDR3 is 16 residues. As DNA, the CDR3 is TGTGCCAGCAGCTTAAGTTGGACTCTAAACACAGATACGCAGTATTTT. It specifies CASSLSWTLNTDTQYF.